A single sample is the source of the 16 T cell receptor beta chains below, sequenced in a study of blood T cell repertoires in COVID-19. The repertoire was sequenced with immunoSEQ multiplex PCR; TCRdb's copy has only in-frame clones and lacks some. Of about 200,000 clones listed, 80% to 90% were seen once; the top ten hold less than 5.5%. The sequenced sample consisted of peripheral blood. The receptors shown here come from a woman aged 80 or over with acute or convalescent COVID-19.

The chain employs TRBV27 and TRBJ1-2; D unclear. The CDR3 covers 13 residues. V lost 3 bases, J lost 0 bases, and 5 bases lay in between. From germline, CDR1 is MNHEY and CDR2 SMNVEV (reference sequence). Written as DNA, the CDR3 is TGTGCCAGCAGTTTTCGGGCTAACTATGGCTACACCTTC. Translated, it gives CASSFRANYGYTF.

V and J are TRBV5-4 and TRBJ2-5; maybe TRBD1 (6 bases). The V and J ends lost 3 bases and 6 bases respectively, with 15 bases between them. Per the germline V gene, CDR1 is SGHNT and CDR2 is YYREEE (reference sequence). The CDR3 covers 14 residues. The CDR3 region is CASSSYRVGKTQYF. The CDR3 region has the DNA TGTGCCAGCAGCTCCTACAGGGTCGGGAAGACCCAGTACTTC.

The V gene is TRBV19, the J gene TRBJ2-5; 8 bases line up with TRBD2. V lost 3 bases and J lost 4; bases outside the gene matches: 4. The germline CDR1 and CDR2 sequences are LNHDA and SQIVND (reference sequence). This CDR3 is 14 amino acids long. The CDR3 region has the DNA TGTGCCAGTAGTATTTCAGCGGGAGCAGAGACCCAGTACTTC. Protein product: CASSISAGAETQYF.

This rearrangement joins TRBV15 to TRBJ2-1, with unresolved D. This CDR3 contains 12 residues. Trimming left V 0 bases short and J 12 bases short, with 9 bases between. CDR1 is LNHNV, CDR2 YYDKDF, per germline (reference sequence). This CDR3 reads CATSRDTSGQFF. CDR3 nucleotide sequence: TGTGCCACCAGCAGAGATACATCGGGGCAGTTCTTC.

The gene calls are TRBV3-1 (or the pseudogene TRBV3-2) and TRBJ2-4, with 10 bases lining up with TRBD1. Per the germline V gene, CDR1 is LGHDT and CDR2 is YNNKEL (reference sequence). The CDR3 consists of 12 residues. V was pared by 5 bases and J by 15 bases, with 7 bases of the junction left unmatched. Here the CDR3 reads CASSKTGGEGYF. CDR3 DNA sequence: TGTGCCAGCAGCAAGACAGGGGGCGAGGGGTACTTC.

The CDR3 is CATSREPSGTQYF. CDR3 coding DNA: TGTGCCACCAGCAGAGAACCGAGCGGGACCCAGTACTTC. The chain combines TRBV15 with TRBJ2-5; tentatively, D is TRBD2 (5 bases). Germline V CDR1 and CDR2: LNHNV, YYDKDF (reference sequence). This CDR3 is built from 13 residues. V gave up 0 bases and J gave up 7 bases, with 9 bases separating them.

This clone was detected a few times. V usage is TRBV30 and J usage is TRBJ1-2; 7 bases agree with TRBD1. Germline-derived CDR1 and CDR2 are GTSNPN and SVGIG (reference sequence). Unmatched junction bases numbered 8, after V lost 3 bases and J lost 7 bases. The CDR3 loop spans 13 amino acids. CDR3 sequence reads: CAWSLGTATGYTF. As DNA, the CDR3 is TGTGCCTGGAGCCTGGGGACAGCGACTGGCTACACCTTC.

This chain joins TRBV5-1 and TRBJ1-3; 7 nucleotides agree with TRBD1. CDR1 is SGHRS and CDR2 is YFSETQ in the germline V gene. The CDR3 runs to 15 residues. J gave up 0 bases and V 2 bases, and 2 bases lay outside the gene matches. Here the CDR3 DNA reads TGCGCCAGCAGCTTAGGGACAGCCTCTGGAAACACCATATATTTT. Amino acids: CASSLGTASGNTIYF.

J is TRBJ1-5 and V is TRBV29-1; TRBD1 matches 8 bases. Trimming cost V 7 bases and J 0 bases; bases outside gene matches: 8. The germline gives CDR1 SQVTM, CDR2 ANQGSEA. The CDR3 is made up of 15 amino acids. The CDR3 nucleotides are TGCAGCGCTCGGTGGGGACAGGATAGCAATCAGCCCCAGCATTTT. Amino acids: CSARWGQDSNQPQHF.

The V and J genes are TRBV19 and TRBJ1-2; possible D gene TRBD1, 6 bases. Per germline, CDR1 LNHDA and CDR2 SQIVND (reference sequence). This CDR3 spans 15 amino acids. The V gene lost 3 bases and the J gene lost 0 bases, with 11 bases spanning the gap. The CDR3 sequence is CASSMSGVANYGYTF. The CDR3 bases are TGTGCCAGTAGTATGTCAGGGGTAGCTAACTATGGCTACACCTTC.

V usage is TRBV5-6 and J usage is TRBJ1-1; TRBD1 agrees at 7 bases. Germline V gene data show CDR1 as SGHDT and CDR2 as YYEEEE. V shed 1 base, J shed 10 bases, and the junction held 13 bases outside the gene matches. The length of the CDR3 is 15 residues. This chain's CDR3 is CASSLPTTGQTRAFF. The CDR3 DNA follows: TGTGCCAGCAGCTTGCCGACAACGGGACAGACTAGAGCTTTCTTT. The whole variable domain, filled in from reference TRBV5-6 and TRBJ1-1, reads DAGVTQSPTHLIKTRGQQVTLRCSPKSGHDTVSWYQQALGQGPQFIFQYYEEEERQRGNFPDRFSGHQFPNYSSELNVNALLLGDSALYLCASSLPTTGQTRAFFGQGTRLTVV.

This rearrangement joins TRBV5-5 to TRBJ2-3; TRBD2 aligns across 13 bases. CDR3 size: 19 residues. Germline V CDR1 and CDR2: SGHKS, YYEKEE (reference sequence). The V gene end was trimmed by 3 bases and the J gene end by 3 bases; junction bases not matched to a gene: 13. The CDR3 sequence is CASSSRGPGLAGVTDTQYF. In nucleotides, the CDR3 is TGTGCCAGCAGCTCCCGTGGGCCTGGACTAGCGGGAGTGACAGATACGCAGTATTTT.

This rearrangement joins TRBV5-1 to TRBJ1-4, with D possibly matching TRBD1 (6 bases). CDR3 length: 14 residues. Trimming removed 0 bases from V and 8 bases from J, with 11 bases in between. Germline-derived CDR1 and CDR2 are SGHRS and YFSETQ. The CDR3 bases are TGCGCCAGCAGCTTGGGCAGGGGAGGGGAAAAACTGTTTTTT. Its protein product is CASSLGRGGEKLFF. Drawing the rest from reference TRBV5-1 and TRBJ1-4, the complete variable domain is KAGVTQTPRYLIKTRGQQVTLSCSPISGHRSVSWYQQTPGQGLQFLFEYFSETQRNKGNFPGRFSGRQFSNSRSEMNVSTLELGDSALYLCASSLGRGGEKLFFGSGTQLSVL.

This clone was picked up a small number of times. This rearrangement joins TRBV10-3 to TRBJ1-1, with D unresolved. Germline V lookup: CDR1 ENHRY, CDR2 SYGVKD. Trimming removed 3 bases at V and 5 bases at J, with 13 bases between. This CDR3 is built from 14 residues. CDR3 bases: TGTGCCATCAGTGAACTTGCATTCGGGACTGAAGCTTTCTTT. It codes for CAISELAFGTEAFF.

The J gene is TRBJ1-3, the V gene TRBV2, with D maybe TRBD1 (6 bases). There are 15 residues in the CDR3. V lost 6 bases and J 3 bases, leaving 15 bases between the germline ends. In germline, CDR1 is SNHLY, CDR2 FYNNEI. CDR3 nucleotides: TGTGCCAGCAGGGCGGAAGGGGGAAGTGGAAACACCATATATTTT. It yields the protein CASRAEGGSGNTIYF.

The chain has TRBV7-6 and TRBJ2-1; 8 nucleotides match TRBD2. Germline values: CDR1 SGHVS, CDR2 FNYEAQ. Losses at the gene ends were 3 bases for V and 7 bases for J; bases not matched to a gene: 2. This CDR3 comprises 13 residues. This CDR3 is CASSFTGGNEQFF. The CDR3 DNA reads TGTGCCAGCAGCTTCACGGGGGGGAATGAGCAGTTCTTC.